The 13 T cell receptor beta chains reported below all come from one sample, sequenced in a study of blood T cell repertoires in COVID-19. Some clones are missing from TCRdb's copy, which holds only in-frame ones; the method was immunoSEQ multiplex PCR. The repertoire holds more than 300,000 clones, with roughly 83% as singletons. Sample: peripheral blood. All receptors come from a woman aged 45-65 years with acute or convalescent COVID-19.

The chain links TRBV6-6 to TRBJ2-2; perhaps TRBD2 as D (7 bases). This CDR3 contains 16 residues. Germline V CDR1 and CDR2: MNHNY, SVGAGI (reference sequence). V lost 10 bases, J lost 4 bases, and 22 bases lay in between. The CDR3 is CAIKGPGGASTGELFF. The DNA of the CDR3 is TGTGCCATCAAGGGGCCGGGGGGCGCAAGCACCGGGGAGCTGTTTTTT.

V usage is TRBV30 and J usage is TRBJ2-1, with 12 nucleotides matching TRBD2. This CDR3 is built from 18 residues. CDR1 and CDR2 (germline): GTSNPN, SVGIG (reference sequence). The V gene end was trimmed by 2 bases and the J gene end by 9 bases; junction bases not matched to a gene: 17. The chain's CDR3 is CAWSRYGRLAGEESEQFF. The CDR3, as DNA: TGTGCCTGGAGTCGCTATGGGCGACTAGCGGGAGAGGAGAGTGAGCAGTTCTTC.

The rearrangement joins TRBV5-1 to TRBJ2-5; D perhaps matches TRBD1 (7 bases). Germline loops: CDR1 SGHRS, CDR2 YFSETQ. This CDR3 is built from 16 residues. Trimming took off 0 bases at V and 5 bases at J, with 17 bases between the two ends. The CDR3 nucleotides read TGCGCCAGCAGCTTGGGCGGGACAGCAGGGGAGGAGACCCAGTACTTC. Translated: CASSLGGTAGEETQYF.

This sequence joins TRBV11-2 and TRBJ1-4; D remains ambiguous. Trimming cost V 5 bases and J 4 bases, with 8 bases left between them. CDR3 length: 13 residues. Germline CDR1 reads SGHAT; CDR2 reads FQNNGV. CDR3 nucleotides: TGTGCCAGCAGCCCTAATTATAATGAAAAACTGTTTTTT. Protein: CASSPNYNEKLFF.

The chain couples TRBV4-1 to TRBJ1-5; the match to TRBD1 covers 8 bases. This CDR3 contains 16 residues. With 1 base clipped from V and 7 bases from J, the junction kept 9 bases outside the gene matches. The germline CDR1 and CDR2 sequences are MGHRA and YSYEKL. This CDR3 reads CASSQGLSQGEQPQHF. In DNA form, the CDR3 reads TGCGCCAGCAGCCAAGGATTGTCACAGGGGGAGCAGCCCCAGCATTTT.

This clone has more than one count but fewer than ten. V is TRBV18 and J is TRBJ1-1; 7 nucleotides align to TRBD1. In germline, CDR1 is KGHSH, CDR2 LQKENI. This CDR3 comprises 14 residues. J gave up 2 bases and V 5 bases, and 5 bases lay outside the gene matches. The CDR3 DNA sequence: TGTGCCAGCTCAGAGGGACAGTCCAACACTGAAGCTTTCTTT. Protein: CASSEGQSNTEAFF.

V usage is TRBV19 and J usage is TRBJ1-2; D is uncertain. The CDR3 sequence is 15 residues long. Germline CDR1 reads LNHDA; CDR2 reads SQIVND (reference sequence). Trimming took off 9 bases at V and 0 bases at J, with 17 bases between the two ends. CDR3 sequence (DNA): TGTGCCAGCAGATACCCGCGGGGAGCTAACTATGGCTACACCTTC. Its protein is CASRYPRGANYGYTF.

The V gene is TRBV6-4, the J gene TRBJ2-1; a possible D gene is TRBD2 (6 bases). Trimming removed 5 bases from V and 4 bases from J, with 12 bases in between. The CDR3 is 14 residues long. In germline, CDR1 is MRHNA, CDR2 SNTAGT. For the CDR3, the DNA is TGTGCCAGCAGTCGGGACTTTTCTTACAATGAGCAGTTCTTC. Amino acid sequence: CASSRDFSYNEQFF.

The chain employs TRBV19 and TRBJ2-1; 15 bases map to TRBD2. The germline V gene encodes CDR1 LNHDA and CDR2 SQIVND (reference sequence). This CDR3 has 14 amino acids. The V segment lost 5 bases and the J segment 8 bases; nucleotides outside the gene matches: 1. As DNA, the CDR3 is TGTGCCAGTAGTTGGACTAGCGGGAGGGATGAGCAGTTCTTC. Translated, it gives CASSWTSGRDEQFF.

In DNA form, the CDR3 reads TGTGCCAGCAGCCGAGACAGCCTATTTGTCACCTTC. Amino acids: CASSRDSLFVTF. V gene TRBV7-9 combines with J gene TRBJ1-2; possibly TRBD1 for D (5 bases). CDR1 and CDR2 from the germline V gene are SEHNR and FQNEAQ (reference sequence). CDR3 size: 12 residues. The V end was cut by 5 bases, the J end by 13 bases, with 17 bases between.

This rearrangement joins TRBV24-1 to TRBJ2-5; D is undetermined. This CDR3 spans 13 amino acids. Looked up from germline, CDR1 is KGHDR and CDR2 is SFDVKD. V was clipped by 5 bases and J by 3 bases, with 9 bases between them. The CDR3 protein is CATSGPLEETQYF. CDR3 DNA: TGTGCCACCAGTGGTCCCCTCGAAGAGACCCAGTACTTC.

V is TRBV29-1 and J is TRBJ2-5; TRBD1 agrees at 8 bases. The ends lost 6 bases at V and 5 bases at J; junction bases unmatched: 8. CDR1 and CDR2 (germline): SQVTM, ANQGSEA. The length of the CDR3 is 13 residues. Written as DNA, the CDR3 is TGCAGCGTCGCCGACAGGGGAGTGGAGACCCAGTACTTC. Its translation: CSVADRGVETQYF.

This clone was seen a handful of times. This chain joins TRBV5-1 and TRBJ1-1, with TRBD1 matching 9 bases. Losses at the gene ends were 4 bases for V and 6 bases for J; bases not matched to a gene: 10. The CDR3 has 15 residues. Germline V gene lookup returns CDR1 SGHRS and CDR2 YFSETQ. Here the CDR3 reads CASSTTTGGYSEAFF. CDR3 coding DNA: TGCGCCAGCAGCACAACGACAGGGGGGTATTCTGAAGCTTTCTTT.